The 9 T cell receptor beta chains below were found in one sample sequenced in a study of shared clonotypes between healthy human individuals. Sequencing was performed with immunoSEQ multiplex PCR; in TCRdb, only in-frame clones are kept and a portion is missing. The table lists roughly 2.2 million clones, around 92% of them singletons. The source material was naive CD4+ T cells from PBMCs. The subset: CD45RA+ positively selected. These receptors originate from a man aged 18 to 29 in good health. Some clones in this sample may be carry-over from other donors' samples.

The chain uses TRBV18 and TRBJ1-3; TRBD1 aligns across 8 bases. CDR3 size: 16 residues. J gave up 0 bases and V 3 bases, and 4 bases lay outside the gene matches. The germline V gene encodes CDR1 KGHSH and CDR2 LQKENI. The CDR3 protein is CASSPGQATSGNTIYF. In nucleotides, the CDR3 is TGTGCCAGCTCACCGGGACAGGCGACCTCTGGAAACACCATATATTTT.

The rearrangement joins TRBV5-1 to TRBJ2-1; TRBD2 matches at 9 bases. V was pared by 6 bases and J by 1 base, with 11 bases of the junction left unmatched. The CDR3 spans 17 residues. The germline gives CDR1 SGHRS, CDR2 YFSETQ. The CDR3 here is CASTKVAGVRSYNEQFF. CDR3 sequence (DNA): TGCGCCAGCACAAAAGTAGCGGGAGTAAGGTCCTACAATGAGCAGTTCTTC.

Turning to this clone: Other DNA sequences in the sample encode the same CDR3. The rearrangement uses TRBV28 and TRBJ2-7, with 7 bases fitting TRBD1. The germline gives CDR1 MDHEN, CDR2 SYDVKM. CDR3 size: 13 residues. The V and J ends lost 9 bases and 0 bases, in that order; junction bases with no gene match: 5. DNA of the CDR3: TGTGCCAGTAAACAGGGGTTCTCCTACGAGCAGTACTTC. Translating gives CASKQGFSYEQYF.

The chain is built from TRBV5-8 and TRBJ2-3; weak D call: TRBD2 (5 bases). Germline V gives CDR1 SGHTS, CDR2 YDEGEE. There are 15 residues in the CDR3. V was cut by 0 bases and J by 4 bases, with 12 bases left in between. The CDR3 coding sequence is TGTGCCAGCAGCTTGGCGGGAACGGTCGCAGATACGCAGTATTTT. Protein product: CASSLAGTVADTQYF.

The chain uses TRBV18 and TRBJ2-5; 7 positions match TRBD1. J gave up 3 bases and V 0 bases, and 7 bases lay outside the gene matches. The CDR3 sequence is 16 residues long. CDR1 and CDR2 from the germline V gene are KGHSH and LQKENI. The CDR3 nucleotides read TGTGCCAGCTCACCACCCTCAGGGGGTGATGAAGAGACCCAGTACTTC. It yields the protein CASSPPSGGDEETQYF.

This clone appeared once. The chain links TRBV19 to TRBJ2-2; 7 nucleotides line up with TRBD2. The trim removed 7 bases at V and 2 bases at J, leaving 4 bases unmatched. From germline, CDR1 is LNHDA and CDR2 SQIVND (reference sequence). This CDR3 has 14 amino acids. Here the CDR3 DNA reads TGTGCCAGTAAGGGACTACTTAACACCGGGGAGCTGTTTTTT. This gives the protein CASKGLLNTGELFF.

The CDR3 here is CASSLPSGGIRETQYF. The CDR3 bases are TGTGCCAGCAGCTTGCCTAGCGGGGGGATCAGGGAGACCCAGTACTTC. The rearrangement uses TRBV5-4 and TRBJ2-5, with 11 bases matching TRBD2. The CDR3 sequence is 16 residues long. Germline V gene lookup returns CDR1 SGHNT and CDR2 YYREEE (reference sequence). Germline trimming cut 1 base from V and 5 bases from J; bases unmatched to any gene: 7.

Only one count was recorded for this clone. The chain joins TRBV7-9 to TRBJ2-3; 8 bases line up with TRBD2. This CDR3 contains 15 residues. Germline V gene data show CDR1 as SEHNR and CDR2 as FQNEAQ (reference sequence). Trimming removed 3 bases from V and 2 bases from J; junction bases left unmatched: 4. The CDR3 DNA reads TGTGCCAGCAGCTTTTTAGCGGGACTCACAGATACGCAGTATTTT. Translating it yields CASSFLAGLTDTQYF.

Of note for this clone: Other nucleotide sequences from this sample produce the same CDR3. This chain joins TRBV28 and TRBJ1-3; D uncertain. Trimming pared 3 bases from V and 4 bases from J, leaving 4 bases between. The CDR3 extends over 12 amino acids. Germline CDR1 reads MDHEN; CDR2 reads SYDVKM. The CDR3 sequence is CASSFVGNTIYF. The CDR3 DNA reads TGTGCCAGCAGTTTTGTGGGAAACACCATATATTTT.